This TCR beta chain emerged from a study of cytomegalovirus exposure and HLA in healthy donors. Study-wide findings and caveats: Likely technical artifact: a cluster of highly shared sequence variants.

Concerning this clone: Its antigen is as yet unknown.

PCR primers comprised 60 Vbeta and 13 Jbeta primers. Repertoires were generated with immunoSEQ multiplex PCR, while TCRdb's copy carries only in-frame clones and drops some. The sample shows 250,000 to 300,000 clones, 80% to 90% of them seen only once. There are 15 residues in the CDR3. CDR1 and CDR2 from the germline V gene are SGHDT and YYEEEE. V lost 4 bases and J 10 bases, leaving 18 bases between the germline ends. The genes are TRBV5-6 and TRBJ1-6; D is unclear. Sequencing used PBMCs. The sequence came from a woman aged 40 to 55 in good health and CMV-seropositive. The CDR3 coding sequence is TGTGCCAGCAGCCCCCAGAACGGGGTAGGATCACCCCTCCACTTT. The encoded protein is CASSPQNGVGSPLHF.